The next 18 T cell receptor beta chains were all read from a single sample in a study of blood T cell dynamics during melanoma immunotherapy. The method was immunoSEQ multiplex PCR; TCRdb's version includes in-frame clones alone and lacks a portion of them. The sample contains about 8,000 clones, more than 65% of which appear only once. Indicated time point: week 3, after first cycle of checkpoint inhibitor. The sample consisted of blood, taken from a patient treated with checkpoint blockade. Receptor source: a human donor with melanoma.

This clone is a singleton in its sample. The CDR3 sequence: CASSLGQYSGANVLTF. CDR3 in DNA: TGTGCCAGCAGCCTCGGACAGTACTCTGGGGCCAACGTCCTGACTTTC. The chain carries TRBV28 and TRBJ2-6; weak D call: TRBD1 (6 bases). V was trimmed by 6 bases and J by 0 bases, leaving 12 bases between them. This CDR3 comprises 16 residues. CDR1 is MDHEN and CDR2 is SYDVKM in the germline V gene.

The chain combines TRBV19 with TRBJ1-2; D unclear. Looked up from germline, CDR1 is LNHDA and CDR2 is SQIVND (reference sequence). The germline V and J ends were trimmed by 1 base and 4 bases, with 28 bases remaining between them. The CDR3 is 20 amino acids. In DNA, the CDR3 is TGTGCCAGTAGTATAGTACCCCCCATCGCCCAGGAGGCGACTATCTATGGCTACACCTTC. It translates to CASSIVPPIAQEATIYGYTF.

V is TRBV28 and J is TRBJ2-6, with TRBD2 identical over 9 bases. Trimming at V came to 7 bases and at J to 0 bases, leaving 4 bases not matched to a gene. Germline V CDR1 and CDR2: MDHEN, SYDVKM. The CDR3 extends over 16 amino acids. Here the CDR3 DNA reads TGTGCCAGCAATAGCGGGAGTCCCTCTGGGGCCAACGTCCTGACTTTC. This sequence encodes CASNSGSPSGANVLTF.

The CDR3 spells CASRHPNRKKNTGELFF. The CDR3 DNA reads as TGTGCCAGCAGACACCCAAACCGAAAAAAGAACACCGGGGAGCTGTTTTTT. The chain uses TRBV2 and TRBJ2-2; unclear D gene. With 6 bases removed from V and 1 base from J, the gap between germline ends came to 18 bases. This CDR3 has 17 residues. The germline V gene encodes CDR1 SNHLY and CDR2 FYNNEI.

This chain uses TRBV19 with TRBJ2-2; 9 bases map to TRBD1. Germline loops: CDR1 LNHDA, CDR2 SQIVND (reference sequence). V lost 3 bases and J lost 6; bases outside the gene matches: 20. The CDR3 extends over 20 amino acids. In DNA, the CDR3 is TGTGCCAGTAGTATCGAGGTTGGACAGGGGACGTTCGAAGTGGCCGGGGAGCTGTTTTTT. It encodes CASSIEVGQGTFEVAGELFF.

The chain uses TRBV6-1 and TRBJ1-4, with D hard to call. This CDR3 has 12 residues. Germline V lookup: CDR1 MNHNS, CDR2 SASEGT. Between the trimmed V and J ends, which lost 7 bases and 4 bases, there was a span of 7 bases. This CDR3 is CASKEVNEKLFF. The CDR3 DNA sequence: TGTGCCAGCAAAGAAGTTAATGAAAAACTGTTTTTT.

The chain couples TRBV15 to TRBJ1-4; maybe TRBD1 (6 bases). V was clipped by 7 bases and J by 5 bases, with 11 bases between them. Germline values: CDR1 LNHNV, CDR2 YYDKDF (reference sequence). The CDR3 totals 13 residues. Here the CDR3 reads CATMDSINEKLFF. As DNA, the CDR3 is TGTGCCACCATGGACAGCATCAATGAAAAACTGTTTTTT.

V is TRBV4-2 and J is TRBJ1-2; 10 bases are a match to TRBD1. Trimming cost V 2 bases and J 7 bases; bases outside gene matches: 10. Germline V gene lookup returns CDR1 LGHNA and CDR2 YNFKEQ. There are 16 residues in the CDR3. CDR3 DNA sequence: TGTGCCAGCAGCCAAAATGCGGGACAGGGGTCGGGTGGCTACACCTTC. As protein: CASSQNAGQGSGGYTF.

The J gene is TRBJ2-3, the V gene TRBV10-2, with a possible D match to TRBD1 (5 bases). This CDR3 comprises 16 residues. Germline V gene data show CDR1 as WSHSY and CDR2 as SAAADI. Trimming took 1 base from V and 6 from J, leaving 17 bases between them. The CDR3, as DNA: TGCGCCAGCAGTGAGTTATGGCAGGGTGTTCTGGATACGCAGTATTTT. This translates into CASSELWQGVLDTQYF.

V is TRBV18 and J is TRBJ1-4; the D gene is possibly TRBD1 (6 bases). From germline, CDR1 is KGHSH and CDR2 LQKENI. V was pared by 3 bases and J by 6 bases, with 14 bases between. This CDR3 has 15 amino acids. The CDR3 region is CASSPQGLRDEKLFF. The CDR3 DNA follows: TGTGCCAGCTCACCCCAGGGGTTAAGGGATGAAAAACTGTTTTTT. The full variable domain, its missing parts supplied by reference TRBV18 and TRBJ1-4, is NAGVMQNPRHLVRRRGQEARLRCSPMKGHSHVYWYRQLPEEGLKFMVYLQKENIIDESGMPKERFSAEFPKEGPSILRIQQVVRGDSAAYFCASSPQGLRDEKLFFGSGTQLSVL.

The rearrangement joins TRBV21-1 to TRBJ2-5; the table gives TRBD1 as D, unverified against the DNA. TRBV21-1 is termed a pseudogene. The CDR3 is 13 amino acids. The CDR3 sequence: CASSNPSRETQYF. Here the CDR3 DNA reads TGTGCCAGCAGCAACCCAAGCAGGGAGACCCAGTACTTC.

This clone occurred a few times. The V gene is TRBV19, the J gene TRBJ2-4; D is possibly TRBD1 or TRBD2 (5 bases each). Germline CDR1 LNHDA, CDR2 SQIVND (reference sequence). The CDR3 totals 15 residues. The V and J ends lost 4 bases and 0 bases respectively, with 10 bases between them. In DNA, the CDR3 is TGTGCCAGTAGTACCGGGACGGTAGCCAAAAACATTCAGTACTTC. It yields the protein CASSTGTVAKNIQYF.

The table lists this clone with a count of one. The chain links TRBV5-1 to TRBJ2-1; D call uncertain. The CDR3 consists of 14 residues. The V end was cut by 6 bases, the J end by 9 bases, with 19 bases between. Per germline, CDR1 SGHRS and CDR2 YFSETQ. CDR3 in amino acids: CASTPPSGVSEQFF. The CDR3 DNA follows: TGCGCCAGCACTCCACCGTCGGGTGTCTCTGAGCAGTTCTTC. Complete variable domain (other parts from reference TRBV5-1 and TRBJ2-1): KAGVTQTPRYLIKTRGQQVTLSCSPISGHRSVSWYQQTPGQGLQFLFEYFSETQRNKGNFPGRFSGRQFSNSRSEMNVSTLELGDSALYLCASTPPSGVSEQFFGPGTRLTVL.

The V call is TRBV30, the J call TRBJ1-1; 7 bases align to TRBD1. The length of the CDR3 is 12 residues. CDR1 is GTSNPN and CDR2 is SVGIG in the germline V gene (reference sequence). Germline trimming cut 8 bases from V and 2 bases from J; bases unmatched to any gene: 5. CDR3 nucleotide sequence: TGTGCCAGAGGGGGCTTTAACACTGAAGCTTTCTTT. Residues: CARGGFNTEAFF.

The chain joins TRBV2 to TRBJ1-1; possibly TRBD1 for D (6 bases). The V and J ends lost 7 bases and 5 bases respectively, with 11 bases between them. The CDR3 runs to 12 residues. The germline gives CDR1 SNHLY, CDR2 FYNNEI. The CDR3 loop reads CASNAGVTEAFF. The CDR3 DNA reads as TGTGCCAGCAATGCAGGGGTGACTGAAGCTTTCTTT.

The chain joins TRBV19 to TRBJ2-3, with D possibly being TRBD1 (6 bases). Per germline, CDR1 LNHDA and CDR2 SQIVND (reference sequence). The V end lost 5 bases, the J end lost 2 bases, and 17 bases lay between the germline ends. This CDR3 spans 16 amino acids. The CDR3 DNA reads TGTGCCAGTAGTGTCCCGGGACAAGGCCCCACAGATACGCAGTATTTT. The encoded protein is CASSVPGQGPTDTQYF.

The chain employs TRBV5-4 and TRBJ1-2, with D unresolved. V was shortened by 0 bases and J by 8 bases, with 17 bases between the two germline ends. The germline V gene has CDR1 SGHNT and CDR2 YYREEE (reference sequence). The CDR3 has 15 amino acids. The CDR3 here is CASSLAKYIIGGYTF. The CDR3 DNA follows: TGTGCCAGCAGCTTGGCAAAGTATATAATCGGCGGCTACACCTTC. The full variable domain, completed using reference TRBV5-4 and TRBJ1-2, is ETGVTQSPTHLIKTRGQQVTLRCSSQSGHNTVSWYQQALGQGPQFIFQYYREEENGRGNFPPRFSGLQFPNYSSELNVNALELDDSALYLCASSLAKYIIGGYTFGSGTRLTVV.

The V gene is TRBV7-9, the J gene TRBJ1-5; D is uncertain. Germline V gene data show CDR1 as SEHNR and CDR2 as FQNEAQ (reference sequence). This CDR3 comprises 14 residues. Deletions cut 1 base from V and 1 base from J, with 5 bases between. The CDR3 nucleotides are TGTGCCAGCAGCTTAGATTTCAGCAATCAGCCCCAGCATTTT. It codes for CASSLDFSNQPQHF.